The 10 T cell receptor beta chains below were found in one sample sequenced in a study of OX40 agonist ivuxolimab in advanced cancers. TCRdb's table, derived via immunoSEQ multiplex PCR, lists solely in-frame clones and lacks some. The data hold some 80,000 clones, with around nine tenths observed a single time. Sample: CD4+ or CD8+ T cells sorted from blood, taken in a trial of the OX40 agonist ivuxolimab. These receptors all stem from an adult with an advanced solid tumor such as melanoma, head and neck, liver or kidney cancer.

This clone occurred a few times. The CDR3 nucleotides read TGTGCCAGCAGCTTTAACGTACACGAGCAGTACTTC. Its protein is CASSFNVHEQYF. The chain carries TRBV7-9 and TRBJ2-7, with no clear D. CDR3 length: 12 residues. V lost 3 bases to trimming and J lost 5 bases, with 8 bases between them. Looked up from germline, CDR1 is SEHNR and CDR2 is FQNEAQ (reference sequence).

The chain is built from TRBV15 and TRBJ2-7, with TRBD1 matching 12 bases. The length of the CDR3 is 15 residues. Germline values: CDR1 LNHNV, CDR2 YYDKDF (reference sequence). V lost 3 bases, J lost 4 bases, and 4 bases stayed unmatched. The CDR3 reads CATSRGQGAPYEQYF. The CDR3 DNA reads TGTGCCACCAGCAGGGGACAGGGGGCGCCGTACGAGCAGTACTTC.

The rearrangement uses TRBV29-1 and TRBJ2-5; 8 nucleotides line up with TRBD1. This CDR3 is built from 12 residues. Germline CDR1 SQVTM, CDR2 ANQGSEA. Losses at the gene ends were 6 bases for V and 5 bases for J; bases not matched to a gene: 5. DNA for the CDR3: TGCAGCGTACCGACAGGGGTGGAGACCCAGTACTTC. Its translation: CSVPTGVETQYF. Full variable domain (rest looked up from reference TRBV29-1 and TRBJ2-5): SAVISQKPSRDICQRGTSLTIQCQVDSQVTMMFWYRQQPGQSLTLIATANQGSEATYESGFVIDKFPISRPNLTFSTLTVSNMSPEDSSIYLCSVPTGVETQYFGPGTRLLVL.

The chain carries TRBV11-3 and TRBJ2-1; D not resolved. The CDR3 spans 13 residues. Looked up from germline, CDR1 is SGHNT and CDR2 is YENEEA. The V gene lost 0 bases and the J gene lost 3 bases, with 3 bases spanning the gap. The CDR3 DNA is TGTGCCAGCAGCTTAGAATTCTACAATGAGCAGTTCTTC. This gives the protein CASSLEFYNEQFF.

This rearrangement joins TRBV4-2 to TRBJ2-3; no firm D call. Germline CDR1 reads LGHNA; CDR2 reads YNFKEQ. The CDR3 is 14 residues long. Trimming stripped 0 bases from V and 3 bases from J, with 7 bases between. The CDR3 reads CASSQEVKTDTQYF. CDR3 coding DNA: TGTGCCAGCAGCCAAGAGGTCAAAACAGATACGCAGTATTTT.

V usage is TRBV4-2 and J usage is TRBJ2-7; 9 bases line up with TRBD1. Germline assignment: CDR1 LGHNA and CDR2 YNFKEQ. The CDR3 is 14 amino acids. V was pared by 3 bases and J by 2 bases, with 2 bases of the junction left unmatched. CDR3 in DNA: TGTGCCAGCAGCCATGGGACAGGGACCTACGAGCAGTACTTC. Translated, it gives CASSHGTGTYEQYF.

The chain links TRBV9 to TRBJ1-5, with 10 bases aligning to TRBD1. Germline CDR1 and CDR2: SGDLS and YYNGEE. The CDR3 has 16 amino acids. Trimming took 4 bases from V and 2 from J; bases not matched to a gene: 6. In DNA form, the CDR3 reads TGTGCCAGCAGCCCCAAGACAGGGGGCGGCAATCAGCCCCAGCATTTT. Its protein product is CASSPKTGGGNQPQHF.

The sample holds a few counts of this clone. This sequence joins TRBV6-1 and TRBJ1-2; D unclear. Trimming left V 0 bases short and J 2 bases short, with 10 bases between. The CDR3 extends over 15 amino acids. Germline CDR1 and CDR2: MNHNS and SASEGT. CDR3 sequence: CASSEAAILNYGYTF. The CDR3 DNA is TGTGCCAGCAGTGAAGCAGCGATCCTGAACTATGGCTACACCTTC.

The chain recombines TRBV6-4 with TRBJ1-2; D unresolved. The CDR3 loop spans 15 amino acids. V was cut by 7 bases and J by 4 bases, with 19 bases left in between. Germline values: CDR1 MRHNA, CDR2 SNTAGT. The chain's CDR3 is CASMGRSRNFYGYTF. The CDR3 DNA follows: TGTGCCAGCATGGGGAGGAGTAGAAACTTCTATGGCTACACCTTC.

The rearrangement uses TRBV11-3 and TRBJ2-2; D unclear. Trimming shortened V by 5 bases and J by 5 bases, and 6 bases separated the two germline ends. The CDR3 consists of 12 residues. Germline V gene sequence: CDR1 SGHNT, CDR2 YENEEA. In nucleotides, the CDR3 is TGTGCCAGCAGCCTGGGTACCGGGGAGCTGTTTTTT. It yields the protein CASSLGTGELFF. Filled out from reference TRBV11-3 and TRBJ2-2, the complete variable domain reads EAGVVQSPRYKIIEKKQPVAFWCNPISGHNTLYWYLQNLGQGPELLIRYENEEAVDDSQLPKDRFSAERLKGVDSTLKIQPAELGDSAVYLCASSLGTGELFFGEGSRLTVL.